Presented here are 26 T cell receptor beta chains from one specimen sequenced in a study of CD8+ T cells in alopecia areata. It was cDNA, reverse transcribed from extracted RNA, that served as the sequencing template. Produced via immunoSEQ multiplex PCR; TCRdb's table is partial and in-frame only. The sample includes over 150,000 clones, roughly three fifths seen only once; the top ten take around 13%. Noted treatment: oral pan-JAK inhibitor, 5-10 mg twice daily. Sequenced material: CD8+ T cells sorted from blood, taken at week 24, from a patient treated with tofacitinib. Receptors were obtained from a human donor with alopecia areata.

The chain has TRBV19 and TRBJ1-1, with unresolved D. V lost 1 base, J lost 1 base, and 7 bases lay in between. From germline, CDR1 is LNHDA and CDR2 SQIVND (reference sequence). The CDR3 contains 14 residues. The CDR3 spells CASSIGPTNTEAFF. DNA for the CDR3: TGTGCCAGTAGTATAGGCCCCACGAACACTGAAGCTTTCTTT.

The table lists this clone with a few counts. V is TRBV4-2 and J is TRBJ2-7; 7 bases match TRBD2. The CDR3 consists of 16 residues. The V and J ends lost 2 bases and 2 bases, in that order; junction bases with no gene match: 9. Per germline, CDR1 LGHNA and CDR2 YNFKEQ. CDR3 protein: CASSQPPGTTTYEQYF. CDR3 nucleotide sequence: TGTGCCAGCAGCCAACCACCCGGGACTACCACCTACGAGCAGTACTTC.

This chain connects TRBV10-3 to TRBJ1-5; possibly TRBD1 for D (6 bases). The CDR3 length is 14 residues. V gave up 4 bases and J gave up 5 bases, with 12 bases separating them. Per the germline V gene, CDR1 is ENHRY and CDR2 is SYGVKD. CDR3 in amino acids: CAISGLAGDQPQHF. Written as DNA, the CDR3 is TGTGCCATCAGTGGATTGGCAGGGGATCAGCCCCAGCATTTT.

Only a few counts were recorded for this clone. V gene TRBV15 combines with J gene TRBJ1-6, with D maybe TRBD1 (5 bases). The CDR3 spans 16 residues. Trimming cost V 3 bases and J 11 bases, with 20 bases left between them. Germline-derived CDR1 and CDR2 are LNHNV and YYDKDF (reference sequence). The CDR3 region has the DNA TGTGCCACCAGCAGGGCCCGCAGGGTCACGGATCCACCCCTCCACTTT. The encoded protein is CATSRARRVTDPPLHF.

The CDR3 DNA is TGTGCCAGCAGCCCGATTGGACTCTACAATGAGCAGTTCTTC. It specifies CASSPIGLYNEQFF. The genes are TRBV7-9 and TRBJ2-1, with TRBD2 as a possible D gene (5 bases). Germline V lookup: CDR1 SEHNR, CDR2 FQNEAQ (reference sequence). The V gene lost 5 bases and the J gene lost 3 bases, with 11 bases spanning the gap. This CDR3 is 14 amino acids long.

With respect to this clone: The sample carries other DNA sequences with the same CDR3. The V and J genes are TRBV7-9 and TRBJ2-1; D is perhaps TRBD1 or TRBD2 (5 bases each). CDR3 length: 14 amino acids. V lost 3 bases and J 2 bases, leaving 8 bases between the germline ends. The V gene's germline CDR1 is SEHNR and CDR2 FQNEAQ (reference sequence). CDR3 residues: CASSFGGPYNEQFF. In DNA form, the CDR3 reads TGTGCCAGCAGCTTTGGGGGACCCTACAATGAGCAGTTCTTC.

This clone was detected only a few times. The rearrangement joins TRBV4-3 to TRBJ1-6, with unresolved D. The V and J ends lost 1 base and 8 bases respectively, with 15 bases between them. The CDR3 loop spans 16 amino acids. Germline CDR1 LGHNA, CDR2 YSLEER. CDR3 loop: CASSQVREDPYSPLHF. The CDR3 DNA sequence: TGCGCCAGCAGCCAAGTTCGGGAGGACCCCTATTCACCCCTCCACTTT.

V is TRBV14 and J is TRBJ1-5; D is possibly TRBD1 (6 bases). CDR3 length: 13 residues. The V end lost 6 bases, the J end lost 6 bases, and 12 bases lay between the germline ends. The germline CDR1 and CDR2 sequences are SGHDN and FVKESK. CDR3 region: CASSRGAGQPQHF. DNA of the CDR3: TGTGCCAGCAGTCGGGGGGCGGGTCAGCCCCAGCATTTT.

V and J are TRBV19 and TRBJ1-5; possible D gene TRBD1, 5 bases. Germline V gene lookup returns CDR1 LNHDA and CDR2 SQIVND (reference sequence). This CDR3 is 15 amino acids long. Trimming took off 2 bases at V and 2 bases at J, with 10 bases between the two ends. CDR3 nucleotide sequence: TGTGCCAGTAGTATAAGGGGAGGGGGCAATCAGCCCCAGCATTTT. Translating gives CASSIRGGGNQPQHF.

This clone was detected only a few times. V usage is TRBV28 and J usage is TRBJ2-2; 10 bases are a match to TRBD2. Looked up from germline, CDR1 is MDHEN and CDR2 is SYDVKM. CDR3 size: 16 residues. After removal of 5 bases from V and 4 bases from J, the junction contained 7 bases not matched to a gene. In nucleotides, the CDR3 is TGTGCCAGCAGTGTAGCGGGGGGCGAGACCACCGGGGAGCTGTTTTTT. Protein product: CASSVAGGETTGELFF.

V and J are TRBV5-5 and TRBJ1-1; 7 bases match TRBD1. This CDR3 is built from 12 residues. Germline CDR1 and CDR2: SGHKS and YYEKEE (reference sequence). Germline trimming cut 7 bases from V and 8 bases from J; bases unmatched to any gene: 8. The CDR3 nucleotides are TGTGCCAGCGTGGGACAGACAAACGAAGCTTTCTTT. Its translation: CASVGQTNEAFF.

Only a few counts were recorded for this clone. The chain recombines TRBV5-6 with TRBJ2-5, with D tentatively TRBD2 (6 bases). The CDR3 has 12 residues. Trimming took 5 bases from V and 2 from J, leaving 7 bases between them. Germline-derived CDR1 and CDR2 are SGHDT and YYEEEE. This CDR3 is CASRDYQETQYF. The CDR3 DNA is TGTGCCAGCAGGGACTATCAAGAGACCCAGTACTTC.

This sequence joins TRBV27 and TRBJ2-7; 7 bases align to TRBD2. The V segment lost 8 bases and the J segment 6 bases; nucleotides outside the gene matches: 4. Germline V gene sequence: CDR1 MNHEY, CDR2 SMNVEV (reference sequence). The CDR3 consists of 11 residues. The CDR3 bases are TGTGCCAGCTCGGGGGGTCGCGAGCAGTACTTC. Residues: CASSGGREQYF.

The V and J genes are TRBV29-1 and TRBJ1-1; TRBD1 is a possible D gene (6 bases). Germline loops: CDR1 SQVTM, CDR2 ANQGSEA. V lost 2 bases and J 10 bases, leaving 14 bases between the germline ends. CDR3 length: 12 amino acids. The CDR3 DNA sequence: TGCAGCGTTGAACAAGGGGGTTGGGGAGCTTTCTTT. Protein product: CSVEQGGWGAFF.

This clone has just a few counts. V and J are TRBV27 and TRBJ2-3; 11 bases fit TRBD2. This CDR3 is built from 15 residues. CDR1 is MNHEY, CDR2 SMNVEV, per germline (reference sequence). V was clipped by 6 bases and J by 6 bases; unmatched bases: 8. This CDR3 is CASSLLAGGVDTQYF. As DNA, the CDR3 is TGTGCCAGCAGCCTCCTAGCGGGGGGTGTGGATACGCAGTATTTT.

This rearrangement joins TRBV13 to TRBJ2-2, with 8 bases lining up with TRBD2. Germline V CDR1 and CDR2: PRHDT, FYEKMQ (reference sequence). The V segment lost 3 bases and the J segment 1 base; nucleotides outside the gene matches: 1. The CDR3 has 15 residues. The CDR3 spells CASSLSGGNTGELFF. In DNA form, the CDR3 reads TGTGCCAGCAGCTTGAGCGGGGGGAACACCGGGGAGCTGTTTTTT.

The rearrangement uses TRBV4-1 and TRBJ2-7; 8 bases are shared with TRBD1. The germline V gene has CDR1 MGHRA and CDR2 YSYEKL. The junction had 5 bases not matched to a gene; V was cut back by 3 bases and J by 1 base. CDR3 length: 15 amino acids. CDR3 protein: CASSQTGQASYEQYF. DNA for the CDR3: TGCGCCAGCAGCCAGACGGGACAGGCATCCTACGAGCAGTACTTC.

The V gene is TRBV4-1, the J gene TRBJ2-7; D is unclear. V shed 4 bases and J shed 3 bases, with 10 bases lying between them. Germline CDR1 is MGHRA and CDR2 is YSYEKL. The CDR3 sequence is 13 residues long. CDR3 bases: TGCGCCAGCAGCCCCCCACAGATCTACGAGCAGTACTTC. Amino acids: CASSPPQIYEQYF.

V and J are TRBV6-1 and TRBJ1-1, with D tentatively TRBD1 (5 bases). Trimming removed 6 bases from V and 2 bases from J, with 13 bases in between. Germline CDR1 is MNHNS and CDR2 is SASEGT. The CDR3 contains 14 residues. CDR3 in amino acids: CASRDWGSNTEAFF. In DNA form, the CDR3 reads TGTGCCAGCAGGGACTGGGGCTCTAACACTGAAGCTTTCTTT.

The rearrangement uses TRBV25-1 and TRBJ1-1; 8 positions match TRBD1. The germline V gene encodes CDR1 MGHDK and CDR2 SYGVNS. The CDR3 is 12 amino acids. V was pared by 8 bases and J by 9 bases, with 8 bases of the junction left unmatched. The CDR3 loop reads CASGAGQGKAFF. The CDR3 DNA is TGTGCCAGCGGAGCAGGACAGGGTAAAGCTTTCTTT.

This chain connects TRBV5-1 to TRBJ2-6; TRBD2 is a possible D gene (6 bases). V was shortened by 5 bases and J by 1 base, with 19 bases between the two germline ends. CDR1 is SGHRS, CDR2 YFSETQ, per germline. CDR3 length: 18 amino acids. For the CDR3, the DNA is TGCGCCAGCAGGGCCCGTTACGGGACTCAATCTGGGGCCAACGTCCTGACTTTC. Its translation is CASRARYGTQSGANVLTF.

The rearrangement joins TRBV6-1 to TRBJ2-7, with 8 nucleotides matching TRBD1. Germline CDR1 is MNHNS and CDR2 is SASEGT. V gave up 6 bases and J gave up 2 bases; unmatched junction bases: 3. The CDR3 length is 13 residues. This CDR3 reads CASRDRAAYEQYF. The CDR3 DNA follows: TGTGCCAGCAGGGACAGGGCCGCCTACGAGCAGTACTTC.

Concerning this clone: One end of the junction is discordant with germline, which a read error may explain. This chain joins TRBV6-1 and TRBJ1-2, with a tentative D call TRBD1 (6 bases). Germline assignment: CDR1 MNHNS and CDR2 SASEGT. There are 12 residues in the CDR3. The CDR3 spells CASTPGARLHHF. In DNA, the CDR3 is TGTGCCAGCACTCCGGGGGCCCGCCTGCACCATTTC.

CDR3 sequence (DNA): TGTGCCAGCAGCTTACCACCGGGGGGGCAATCCGGGGAGCTGTTTTTT. It specifies CASSLPPGGQSGELFF. The V gene is TRBV7-9, the J gene TRBJ2-2, with 8 nucleotides matching TRBD2. V trimming: 2 bases; J trimming: 6 bases; junction bases outside the gene matches: 8. Germline CDR1 and CDR2: SEHNR and FQNEAQ (reference sequence). This CDR3 has 16 amino acids.

The rearrangement joins TRBV6-5 to TRBJ2-1; no clear D gene. V dropped 7 bases and J dropped 0 bases, with 4 bases sitting between them. This CDR3 has 12 residues. Germline loops: CDR1 MNHEY, CDR2 SVGAGI. The CDR3 loop reads CASKNSYNEQFF. CDR3 sequence (DNA): TGTGCCAGCAAAAACTCCTACAATGAGCAGTTCTTC.

The chain couples TRBV7-9 to TRBJ2-3; 10 bases fit TRBD2. Germline CDR1 SEHNR, CDR2 FQNEAQ (reference sequence). The CDR3 is made up of 18 amino acids. V was clipped by 5 bases and J by 2 bases; unmatched bases: 13. The CDR3 region is CASSHESNSGGNTDTQYF. The CDR3 region has the DNA TGTGCCAGCAGCCACGAGTCAAATAGCGGGGGGAACACAGATACGCAGTATTTT.